These 17 T cell receptor beta chains were all obtained from the same sample, sequenced in a study of cytomegalovirus exposure and HLA in healthy donors. The study ran its PCR with 60 Vbeta and 13 Jbeta primers. TCRdb keeps only in-frame clones here, not all; method: immunoSEQ multiplex PCR. The repertoire holds around 44,000 clones, approximately 86% seen once, with around 8% in the top ten. Sequencing used PBMCs. The receptors here all came from a woman between 40 and 50 years old in good health and CMV-seropositive.

V and J are TRBV7-7 and TRBJ2-1, with D uncertain. CDR3 length: 13 amino acids. Trimming cost V 5 bases and J 6 bases, with 11 bases left between them. In germline, CDR1 is SSHAT, CDR2 FNYEAQ (reference sequence). The CDR3 coding sequence is TGTGCCAGCAGCCCCTCGAGTCCCAATGAGCAGTTCTTC. Its translation: CASSPSSPNEQFF.

V and J are TRBV7-6 and TRBJ1-5; 7 nucleotides line up with TRBD1. The V and J ends lost 1 base and 6 bases, in that order; junction bases with no gene match: 6. The germline V gene encodes CDR1 SGHVS and CDR2 FNYEAQ. CDR3 size: 15 residues. Here the CDR3 DNA reads TGTGCCAGCAGCTTAGGGCAGGGGGGAGCTCAGCCCCAGCATTTT. Translated: CASSLGQGGAQPQHF.

This clone came up once. The genes are TRBV5-4 and TRBJ2-6; TRBD1 aligns across 9 bases. The CDR3 covers 18 residues. The junction had 6 bases not matched to a gene; V was cut back by 0 bases and J by 2 bases. Per the germline V gene, CDR1 is SGHNT and CDR2 is YYREEE (reference sequence). The CDR3 loop reads CASSLGPGTGTGANVLTF. The DNA of the CDR3 is TGTGCCAGCAGCTTGGGTCCCGGGACAGGGACTGGGGCCAACGTCCTGACTTTC.

The rearrangement uses TRBV18 and TRBJ2-1, with 10 bases lining up with TRBD1. The length of the CDR3 is 13 residues. Germline V CDR1 and CDR2: KGHSH, LQKENI. V lost 4 bases to trimming and J lost 8 bases; unmatched junction nucleotides: 2. Here the CDR3 reads CASSQTGGDEQFF. The CDR3 bases are TGTGCCAGCTCACAGACAGGGGGCGATGAGCAGTTCTTC.

CDR3 sequence reads: CASSPPQSGANVLTF. The CDR3 DNA sequence: TGTGCCAGCTCACCACCCCAGTCTGGGGCCAACGTCCTGACTTTC. This sequence joins TRBV18 and TRBJ2-6; no clear D. V lost 0 bases and J 1 base, leaving 4 bases between the germline ends. This CDR3 contains 15 residues. Per the germline V gene, CDR1 is KGHSH and CDR2 is LQKENI.

This chain connects TRBV11-2 to TRBJ2-1; D uncertain. This CDR3 comprises 19 residues. CDR1 is SGHAT and CDR2 is FQNNGV in the germline V gene. V gave up 2 bases and J gave up 2 bases, with 22 bases separating them. The CDR3 bases are TGTGCCAGCAGCTTAATAACTTCAGGAACCCCATTACCCTACAATGAGCAGTTCTTC. Translated: CASSLITSGTPLPYNEQFF.

A note on this clone: Other DNA sequences within the sample encode an identical CDR3. The V call is TRBV5-1, the J call TRBJ2-5; 9 nucleotides agree with TRBD1. Germline trimming cut 5 bases from V and 5 bases from J; bases unmatched to any gene: 7. This CDR3 is built from 14 residues. CDR1 and CDR2 from the germline V gene are SGHRS and YFSETQ. The CDR3 DNA sequence: TGCGCCAGCAGTTTGACAGGGGGAAGGGAGACCCAGTACTTC. This sequence encodes CASSLTGGRETQYF.

With regard to this clone: One end of the junction fails to match germline, which may point to a read error. The gene calls are TRBV2 and TRBJ1-4; 8 bases map to TRBD1. Germline V gives CDR1 SNHLY, CDR2 FYNNEI. The CDR3 covers 12 residues. This CDR3 is CASVTGGEELFF. The CDR3 nucleotides read TGTGCCAGCGTTACAGGGGGTGAAGAACTGTTTTTT.

The chain is built from TRBV7-2 and TRBJ2-5; D ambiguous. Germline values: CDR1 SGHTA, CDR2 FQGNSA. V lost 2 bases, J lost 5 bases, and 15 bases lay in between. This CDR3 has 15 amino acids. The CDR3 DNA is TGTGCCAGCAGCTTATCGGTGCAGGAACGGGAGACCCAGTACTTC. Translating it yields CASSLSVQERETQYF.

The chain joins TRBV2 to TRBJ2-7; perhaps TRBD2 as D (6 bases). Per germline, CDR1 SNHLY and CDR2 FYNNEI. The CDR3 spans 15 residues. V gave up 6 bases and J gave up 5 bases, with 20 bases separating them. CDR3 amino acids: CASSLSLPRGNEQYF. DNA of the CDR3: TGTGCCAGCAGCCTGAGTCTGCCGCGGGGCAACGAGCAGTACTTC. The entire variable domain, with the rest obtained from reference TRBV2 and TRBJ2-7, is as follows: EPEVTQTPSHQVTQMGQEVILRCVPISNHLYFYWYRQILGQKVEFLVSFYNNEISEKSEIFDDQFSVERPDGSNFTLKIRSTKLEDSAMYFCASSLSLPRGNEQYFGPGTRLTVT.

The CDR3 here is CASSLIGRRESPDTQYF. CDR3 nucleotides: TGTGCCAGCAGCTTAATCGGGCGGCGGGAATCTCCAGATACGCAGTATTTT. This chain uses TRBV11-2 with TRBJ2-3, with TRBD2 as a possible D gene (6 bases). V gave up 2 bases and J gave up 4 bases, with 19 bases separating them. CDR3 size: 17 residues. Germline V lookup: CDR1 SGHAT, CDR2 FQNNGV.

V gene TRBV28 combines with J gene TRBJ2-2; 10 positions agree with TRBD2. The length of the CDR3 is 16 residues. Trimming at V came to 3 bases and at J to 3 bases, leaving 4 bases not matched to a gene. Germline CDR1 and CDR2: MDHEN and SYDVKM. The CDR3 region is CASSFSGRGHTGELFF. The CDR3 DNA sequence: TGTGCCAGCAGTTTCAGCGGGAGGGGTCACACCGGGGAGCTGTTTTTT.

This chain uses TRBV7-2 with TRBJ2-5; D call uncertain. The CDR3 has 14 residues. Trimming shortened V by 2 bases and J by 4 bases, and 11 bases separated the two germline ends. The germline gives CDR1 SGHTA, CDR2 FQGNSA. The CDR3 DNA reads as TGTGCCAGCAGCTTAAGCTCCACGGGAGAGACCCAGTACTTC. This encodes CASSLSSTGETQYF.

The chain couples TRBV7-6 to TRBJ2-5; possibly TRBD2 for D (5 bases). V was clipped by 0 bases and J by 5 bases, with 10 bases between them. Germline V CDR1 and CDR2: SGHVS, FNYEAQ. The CDR3 runs 14 residues. This CDR3 is CASSLAGDGETQYF. Here the CDR3 DNA reads TGTGCCAGCAGCTTAGCGGGAGATGGGGAGACCCAGTACTTC. Drawing the rest from reference TRBV7-6 and TRBJ2-5, the complete variable domain is GAGVSQSPRYKVTKRGQDVALRCDPISGHVSLYWYRQALGQGPEFLTYFNYEAQQDKSGLPNDRFSAERPEGSISTLTIQRTEQRDSAMYRCASSLAGDGETQYFGPGTRLLVL.

V usage is TRBV6-1 and J usage is TRBJ2-3; maybe TRBD1 (5 bases). The CDR3 length is 14 residues. CDR1 is MNHNS and CDR2 is SASEGT in the germline V gene. V was trimmed by 8 bases and J by 0 bases, leaving 12 bases between them. CDR3 protein: CASLGLTSTDTQYF. DNA for the CDR3: TGTGCCAGCCTGGGGCTCACGAGCACAGATACGCAGTATTTT.

This rearrangement joins TRBV5-4 to TRBJ2-7; possible D gene TRBD1, 5 bases. The CDR3 sequence is 13 residues long. The germline V gene has CDR1 SGHNT and CDR2 YYREEE (reference sequence). Between the trimmed V and J ends, which lost 2 bases and 3 bases, there was a span of 9 bases. The DNA for the CDR3 is TGTGCCAGCAGCTTTGCCCAGGGCTACGAGCAGTACTTC. This codes for CASSFAQGYEQYF.

The chain links TRBV19 to TRBJ2-3; D remains unclear. CDR1 and CDR2 from the germline V gene are LNHDA and SQIVND (reference sequence). V lost 7 bases and J 2 bases, leaving 13 bases between the germline ends. The CDR3 spans 14 residues. In DNA form, the CDR3 reads TGTGCCAGTACTGAGGTTGGCTCCACAGATACGCAGTATTTT. Encoded protein: CASTEVGSTDTQYF.